Listed below are T cell receptor beta chains from one sample, sequenced in a study of cytomegalovirus exposure and HLA in healthy donors. Sequencing used immunoSEQ multiplex PCR; TCRdb keeps in-frame clones, though not all of them. The sample holds over 150,000 clones, roughly 84% seen once. Sequencing used PBMCs. These receptors were collected from a boy between 2 and 15 years old in good health and CMV-seronegative. The CDR3 runs from the conserved cysteine through the conserved F or W. Fields, in order: D gene, clone size, V gene, J gene, CDR3 protein, CDR3 DNA. A D gene is named only where the DNA matches it firmly. The size of a clone is reported for some rows only, either as once, few or many, or as a class for expanded clones.

D gene: NA
clone size: NA
V gene: TRBV4-1
J gene: TRBJ2-1
CDR3 protein: CASSQERSNEQFF
CDR3 DNA: TGCGCCAGCAGCCAAGAGAGGAGCAATGAGCAGTTCTTC

D gene: TRBD1
clone size: NA
V gene: TRBV10-3
J gene: TRBJ2-7
CDR3 protein: CAISDGTGVVGQYF
CDR3 DNA: TGTGCCATCAGTGACGGGACAGGGGTGGTGGGGCAGTACTTC

D gene: TRBD2
clone size: NA
V gene: TRBV27
J gene: TRBJ2-7
CDR3 protein: CASRQTAGGHYEQYF
CDR3 DNA: TGTGCCAGCAGACAGACAGCGGGAGGGCACTACGAGCAGTACTTC

D gene: NA
clone size: few
V gene: TRBV6-1
J gene: TRBJ1-4
CDR3 protein: CASSGYTATNEKLFF
CDR3 DNA: TGTGCCAGCAGTGGGTACACCGCAACTAATGAAAAACTGTTTTTT

D gene: TRBD2
clone size: NA
V gene: TRBV7-2
J gene: TRBJ2-7
CDR3 protein: CASSLNSGSSYEQYF
CDR3 DNA: TGTGCCAGCAGCTTGAATAGCGGGAGCTCCTACGAGCAGTACTTC

D gene: NA
clone size: NA
V gene: TRBV5-4
J gene: TRBJ2-7
CDR3 protein: CASSFPGEGYEQYF
CDR3 DNA: TGTGCCAGCAGCTTCCCAGGGGAGGGCTACGAGCAGTACTTC

D gene: TRBD2
clone size: once
V gene: TRBV5-1
J gene: TRBJ2-7
CDR3 protein: CASSFTDSGRSPYEQYF
CDR3 DNA: TGCGCCAGCAGCTTCACTGATAGCGGGAGATCTCCCTACGAGCAGTACTTC

D gene: NA
clone size: NA
V gene: TRBV28
J gene: TRBJ1-2
CDR3 protein: CASRPTASNYGYTF
CDR3 DNA: TGTGCCAGCAGGCCGACAGCTTCTAACTATGGCTACACCTTC

D gene: TRBD1
clone size: NA
V gene: TRBV5-4
J gene: TRBJ2-2
CDR3 protein: CASSLRQGASGELFF
CDR3 DNA: TGTGCCAGCAGCCTACGACAGGGGGCGTCCGGGGAGCTGTTTTTT

D gene: NA
clone size: NA
V gene: TRBV7-9
J gene: TRBJ1-3
CDR3 protein: CASRSGQRGNTIYF
CDR3 DNA: TGTGCCAGCAGATCCGGACAGAGAGGAAACACCATATATTTT

D gene: NA
clone size: few
V gene: TRBV2
J gene: TRBJ1-1
CDR3 protein: CASSEIRGPAEAFF
CDR3 DNA: TGTGCCAGCAGTGAGATCAGGGGACCCGCCGAAGCTTTCTTT

D gene: NA
clone size: NA
V gene: TRBV11-1
J gene: TRBJ1-1
CDR3 protein: CASSLVSTEAFF
CDR3 DNA: TGTGCCAGCAGCTTAGTGAGCACTGAAGCTTTCTTT

D gene: NA
clone size: NA
V gene: TRBV7-9
J gene: TRBJ1-3
CDR3 protein: CASSLKQGTGNTIYF
CDR3 DNA: TGTGCCAGCAGCTTAAAACAGGGTACTGGAAACACCATATATTTT

D gene: NA
clone size: once
V gene: TRBV30
J gene: TRBJ1-1
CDR3 protein: CAWSGQPNTEAFF
CDR3 DNA: TGTGCCTGGAGTGGACAGCCGAACACTGAAGCTTTCTTT

D gene: NA
clone size: NA
V gene: TRBV6-1
J gene: TRBJ1-2
CDR3 protein: CASSEGRDYGYTF
CDR3 DNA: TGTGCCAGCAGTGAAGGACGGGACTATGGCTACACCTTC

D gene: TRBD1
clone size: NA
V gene: TRBV5-5
J gene: TRBJ1-1
CDR3 protein: CASSHAQGALNTEAFF
CDR3 DNA: TGTGCCAGCAGCCACGCACAGGGGGCCTTAAACACTGAAGCTTTCTTT

D gene: NA
clone size: NA
V gene: TRBV14
J gene: TRBJ1-6
CDR3 protein: CASSARGGAPLHF
CDR3 DNA: TGTGCCAGCAGCGCCCGGGGGGGTGCACCCCTCCACTTT

D gene: TRBD1
clone size: NA
V gene: TRBV2
J gene: TRBJ2-6
CDR3 protein: CASTGQVSGANVLTF
CDR3 DNA: TGTGCCAGCACGGGACAGGTCTCTGGGGCCAACGTCCTGACTTTC

D gene: TRBD2
clone size: NA
V gene: TRBV4-2
J gene: TRBJ2-3
CDR3 protein: CASSQGQREWDTQYF
CDR3 DNA: TGTGCCAGCAGCCAAGGTCAGCGGGAGTGGGATACGCAGTATTTT

D gene: NA
clone size: NA
V gene: TRBV9
J gene: TRBJ1-6
CDR3 protein: CASSVGEPYNSPLHF
CDR3 DNA: TGTGCCAGCAGCGTAGGGGAGCCCTATAATTCACCCCTCCACTTT

D gene: NA
clone size: NA
V gene: TRBV20-1
J gene: TRBJ2-7
CDR3 protein: CSAGLSTEQYF
CDR3 DNA: TGCAGTGCGGGACTCTCGACCGAGCAGTACTTC

D gene: TRBD1
clone size: once
V gene: TRBV6-1
J gene: TRBJ1-2
CDR3 protein: CASRRTGEKLSGYTF
CDR3 DNA: TGCGCCAGCAGAAGAACAGGGGAGAAACTCTCTGGCTACACCTTC

D gene: TRBD1
clone size: few
V gene: TRBV5-4
J gene: TRBJ2-7
CDR3 protein: CASSHRQGSYEQYF
CDR3 DNA: TGTGCCAGCAGCCACCGACAGGGCTCCTACGAGCAGTACTTC

D gene: NA
clone size: NA
V gene: TRBV15
J gene: TRBJ2-1
CDR3 protein: CATSSTGYEQFF
CDR3 DNA: TGTGCCACCAGCAGTACAGGGTATGAGCAGTTCTTC

D gene: TRBD2
clone size: NA
V gene: TRBV5-6
J gene: TRBJ2-7
CDR3 protein: CASSLETSGTISYEQYF
CDR3 DNA: TGTGCCAGCAGCTTGGAGACTAGCGGGACGATCTCCTACGAGCAGTACTTC

D gene: NA
clone size: NA
V gene: TRBV29-1
J gene: TRBJ1-1
CDR3 protein: CSVDPYVNTEAFF
CDR3 DNA: TGCAGCGTTGATCCCTACGTGAACACTGAAGCTTTCTTT

D gene: TRBD2
clone size: NA
V gene: TRBV4-2
J gene: TRBJ2-5
CDR3 protein: CASSQRPSGVQEQYF
CDR3 DNA: TGTGCCAGCAGCCAAAGGCCTAGCGGGGTCCAGGAGCAGTACTTC

D gene: NA
clone size: few
V gene: TRBV7-9
J gene: TRBJ1-1
CDR3 protein: CASSFVQGHTEAFF
CDR3 DNA: TGTGCCAGCAGCTTCGTACAGGGCCACACTGAAGCTTTCTTT

D gene: NA
clone size: NA
V gene: TRBV6-1
J gene: TRBJ2-2
CDR3 protein: CASSRTYTGELFF
CDR3 DNA: TGTGCCAGCAGCCGGACATACACCGGGGAGCTGTTTTTT

D gene: TRBD2
clone size: few
V gene: TRBV27
J gene: TRBJ2-5
CDR3 protein: CASSPISGSWETQYF
CDR3 DNA: TGTGCCAGCAGTCCTATTAGCGGGAGCTGGGAGACCCAGTACTTC

D gene: TRBD1
clone size: NA
V gene: TRBV10-2
J gene: TRBJ2-5
CDR3 protein: CASRETGGQETQYF
CDR3 DNA: TGCGCCAGCAGGGAAACAGGGGGCCAAGAGACCCAGTACTTC

D gene: TRBD1
clone size: NA
V gene: TRBV29-1
J gene: TRBJ2-7
CDR3 protein: CSVVFRGTVLYEQYF
CDR3 DNA: TGCAGCGTTGTATTTAGGGGGACAGTACTCTACGAGCAGTACTTC

D gene: NA
clone size: NA
V gene: TRBV28
J gene: TRBJ1-5
CDR3 protein: CASRKQWSTFQPQHF
CDR3 DNA: TGTGCCAGCAGGAAACAGTGGTCCACGTTTCAGCCCCAGCATTTT

D gene: TRBD1
clone size: NA
V gene: TRBV27
J gene: TRBJ1-2
CDR3 protein: CASSPGTGGLGYTF
CDR3 DNA: TGTGCCAGCAGTCCCGGGACAGGGGGCCTTGGCTACACCTTC

D gene: TRBD1
clone size: few
V gene: TRBV30
J gene: TRBJ1-2
CDR3 protein: CAWSGDSAGYTF
CDR3 DNA: TGTGCCTGGAGTGGGGACAGTGCTGGCTACACCTTC

D gene: TRBD1
clone size: NA
V gene: TRBV7-9
J gene: TRBJ2-7
CDR3 protein: CASSLDRSGKGQLYEQYF
CDR3 DNA: TGTGCCAGCAGCTTAGATCGATCGGGAAAGGGACAGCTCTACGAACAGTACTTC

D gene: NA
clone size: few
V gene: TRBV30
J gene: TRBJ2-6
CDR3 protein: CAWSVLGSGANVLTF
CDR3 DNA: TGTGCCTGGAGTGTACTAGGCTCTGGGGCCAACGTCCTGACTTTC

D gene: NA
clone size: NA
V gene: TRBV2
J gene: TRBJ1-1
CDR3 protein: CASTHRMNTEAFF
CDR3 DNA: TGTGCCAGCACCCACAGAATGAACACTGAAGCTTTCTTT

D gene: TRBD2
clone size: NA
V gene: TRBV4-2
J gene: TRBJ2-1
CDR3 protein: CASRSSGRALDEQFF
CDR3 DNA: TGTGCCAGCAGAAGTAGCGGGAGGGCTTTAGATGAGCAGTTCTTC

D gene: NA
clone size: NA
V gene: TRBV4-1
J gene: TRBJ1-2
CDR3 protein: CASSQDRGTGIYGYTF
CDR3 DNA: TGCGCCAGCAGCCAAGATCGCGGTACAGGAATCTATGGCTACACCTTC

D gene: NA
clone size: NA
V gene: TRBV30
J gene: TRBJ2-3
CDR3 protein: CAWDKASTDTQYF
CDR3 DNA: TGTGCCTGGGACAAGGCTAGCACAGATACGCAGTATTTT

D gene: NA
clone size: few
V gene: TRBV5-6
J gene: TRBJ1-1
CDR3 protein: CASSLVIVGRRYTEAFF
CDR3 DNA: TGTGCCAGCAGCTTGGTTATCGTCGGTCGGCGGTACACTGAAGCTTTCTTT

D gene: NA
clone size: NA
V gene: TRBV7-3
J gene: TRBJ2-3
CDR3 protein: CASSEQRSGDTQYF
CDR3 DNA: TGTGCCAGCAGCGAGCAGAGATCGGGAGATACGCAGTATTTT